These 30 T cell receptor beta chains came from one sample sequenced in a study of cytomegalovirus exposure and HLA in healthy donors. The PCR used 60 Vbeta and 13 Jbeta primers. The repertoire was sequenced with immunoSEQ multiplex PCR; TCRdb's copy has only in-frame clones and lacks some. This sample yields over 120,000 clones, of which approximately 79% are seen a single time; 4.3% belongs to the top ten. The sample taken for sequencing was PBMCs. These receptors all come from a man aged 18 to 29 in good health and CMV-seropositive.

V usage is TRBV27 and J usage is TRBJ1-1; D is unresolved. The ends were cut back, 6 bases at V and 7 bases at J, with 9 bases in the middle. The V gene's germline CDR1 is MNHEY and CDR2 SMNVEV (reference sequence). The CDR3 has 11 residues. The CDR3 here is CASSRRGEAFF. As DNA, the CDR3 is TGTGCCAGCAGCAGACGCGGTGAAGCTTTCTTT.

V and J are TRBV29-1 and TRBJ1-1, with TRBD1 identical over 7 bases. The CDR3 spans 14 residues. The germline gives CDR1 SQVTM, CDR2 ANQGSEA. J gave up 0 bases and V 4 bases, and 5 bases lay outside the gene matches. This CDR3 is CSVVQGVMNTEAFF. DNA for the CDR3: TGCAGCGTTGTTCAGGGGGTCATGAACACTGAAGCTTTCTTT.

V gene TRBV9 combines with J gene TRBJ1-4, with unresolved D. This CDR3 is 12 amino acids long. With 4 bases removed from V and 7 bases from J, the gap between germline ends came to 8 bases. CDR1 and CDR2 from the germline V gene are SGDLS and YYNGEE. The DNA of the CDR3 is TGTGCCAGCAGCTCCGGGTCTGAAAAACTGTTTTTT. Translation gives CASSSGSEKLFF.

The CDR3 here is CASSSPGQGREQYF. The CDR3, as DNA: TGTGCCAGCAGCTCTCCGGGACAGGGGCGCGAGCAGTACTTC. V is TRBV5-8 and J is TRBJ2-5, with TRBD1 matching over 10 bases. The J call may be faulty, since TRBJ2-7 better matches the DNA end. The CDR3 consists of 14 residues. Germline V lookup: CDR1 SGHTS, CDR2 YDEGEE.

The rearrangement uses TRBV21-1 and TRBJ1-5; the table names TRBD1, a call not compared with the DNA. TRBV21-1 is designated a pseudogene. The CDR3 spans 15 residues. CDR3 nucleotides: TGTGCCAGCAACCTCAAGGACACCTGCAATCAGCCCCAGCATTTT. Protein sequence: CASNLKDTCNQPQHF.

The chain links TRBV28 to TRBJ2-7; 10 bases line up with TRBD1. V shed 6 bases and J 4 bases; nucleotides not matched to a gene: 9. Germline V lookup: CDR1 MDHEN, CDR2 SYDVKM. The CDR3 consists of 15 residues. The CDR3 loop is CASRHGWTGGYEQYF. Written as DNA, the CDR3 is TGTGCCAGCAGACACGGCTGGACAGGGGGGTACGAGCAGTACTTC.

V and J are TRBV10-2 and TRBJ1-5; 10 bases line up with TRBD1. The CDR3 loop spans 15 amino acids. Germline loops: CDR1 WSHSY, CDR2 SAAADI. V trimming: 5 bases; J trimming: 4 bases; junction bases outside the gene matches: 5. The CDR3 loop reads CASSPGQGGNQPQHF. CDR3 DNA sequence: TGCGCCAGCAGTCCTGGACAGGGGGGAAATCAGCCCCAGCATTTT.

This rearrangement joins TRBV2 to TRBJ1-1; 9 bases align to TRBD1. V was pared by 4 bases and J by 2 bases, with 14 bases of the junction left unmatched. Germline lookup yields CDR1 SNHLY and CDR2 FYNNEI. The CDR3 length is 18 residues. The CDR3 protein is CASSGKIPGQGRNTEAFF. CDR3 nucleotide sequence: TGTGCCAGCAGTGGAAAGATTCCGGGACAGGGTAGAAACACTGAAGCTTTCTTT. The full variable domain, completed using reference TRBV2 and TRBJ1-1, is EPEVTQTPSHQVTQMGQEVILRCVPISNHLYFYWYRQILGQKVEFLVSFYNNEISEKSEIFDDQFSVERPDGSNFTLKIRSTKLEDSAMYFCASSGKIPGQGRNTEAFFGQGTRLTVV.

CDR3 sequence (DNA): TGCAGTGCTAAGCGCGGCGACGAGCAGTACTTC. Protein sequence: CSAKRGDEQYF. This rearrangement joins TRBV20-1 to TRBJ2-7; D remains ambiguous. CDR3 length equals 11 residues. With 4 bases removed from V and 5 bases from J, the gap between germline ends came to 9 bases. Germline CDR1 DFQATT, CDR2 SNEGSKA (reference sequence).

The DNA for the CDR3 is TGTGCCAGCAGCCACGGACTAGAGCAGTTCTTC. Protein sequence: CASSHGLEQFF. The chain couples TRBV11-2 to TRBJ2-1, with TRBD2 as a possible D gene (6 bases). Germline CDR1 and CDR2: SGHAT and FQNNGV. Trimming pared 5 bases from V and 10 bases from J, leaving 9 bases between. The CDR3 contains 11 residues.

The V and J genes are TRBV25-1 and TRBJ2-3; D remains ambiguous. The CDR3 covers 15 residues. CDR1 MGHDK and CDR2 SYGVNS come from the germline V gene. Trimming took off 3 bases at V and 0 bases at J, with 10 bases between the two ends. The CDR3 region is CASSDGLASTDTQYF. As DNA, the CDR3 is TGTGCCAGCAGTGATGGGTTAGCTAGCACAGATACGCAGTATTTT.

This clone was seen a few times. This chain joins TRBV4-1 and TRBJ2-7, with D possibly TRBD1 on 6 matching bases. V was clipped by 1 base and J by 2 bases, with 15 bases between them. Germline assignment: CDR1 MGHRA and CDR2 YSYEKL. The CDR3 has 16 residues. In DNA, the CDR3 is TGCGCCAGCAGCCAAGGGGGCAAGGGGGTCCCCTACGAGCAGTACTTC. Amino acid sequence: CASSQGGKGVPYEQYF.

This rearrangement joins TRBV2 to TRBJ2-7; TRBD1 agrees at 8 bases. The V gene's germline CDR1 is SNHLY and CDR2 FYNNEI. The ends lost 5 bases at V and 7 bases at J; junction bases unmatched: 13. The CDR3 is 15 residues long. The CDR3 is CASSQIGQGVGEQYF. The DNA of the CDR3 is TGTGCCAGCAGTCAAATTGGACAGGGAGTTGGGGAGCAGTACTTC.

CDR3 loop: CASSQEGAYNEQFF. The DNA for the CDR3 is TGTGCCAGCAGCCAGGAGGGGGCTTACAATGAGCAGTTCTTC. The rearrangement joins TRBV7-2 to TRBJ2-1; weak D call: TRBD1 (7 bases). The V and J ends lost 5 bases and 4 bases respectively, with 12 bases between them. The CDR3 spans 14 residues. Looked up from germline, CDR1 is SGHTA and CDR2 is FQGNSA.

The rearrangement joins TRBV6-1 to TRBJ1-5; no reliable D call. Trimming removed 11 bases from V and 0 bases from J, with 14 bases in between. This CDR3 region has 14 residues. The germline V gene has CDR1 MNHNS and CDR2 SASEGT. The CDR3 nucleotides read TGTGCCCTAGGCGGGCCCTATAGCAATCAGCCCCAGCATTTT. This codes for CALGGPYSNQPQHF.

The chain carries TRBV2 and TRBJ2-1, with TRBD1 matching over 9 bases. Germline CDR1 and CDR2: SNHLY and FYNNEI. The CDR3 is made up of 14 amino acids. J was trimmed by 3 bases and V by 4 bases; bases with no gene match: 1. CDR3 DNA: TGTGCCAGCAGTGGGGACAGGGACTACAATGAGCAGTTCTTC. Protein: CASSGDRDYNEQFF. The full variable domain, rest sourced from reference TRBV2 and TRBJ2-1, is EPEVTQTPSHQVTQMGQEVILRCVPISNHLYFYWYRQILGQKVEFLVSFYNNEISEKSEIFDDQFSVERPDGSNFTLKIRSTKLEDSAMYFCASSGDRDYNEQFFGPGTRLTVL.

V and J are TRBV7-8 and TRBJ2-5; 8 bases fit TRBD2. The CDR3 extends over 18 amino acids. Germline CDR1 reads SGHVS; CDR2 reads FQNEAQ. Germline trimming cut 5 bases from V and 2 bases from J; bases unmatched to any gene: 16. The chain's CDR3 is CASSPPPGAGAKQETQYF. The CDR3 nucleotides are TGTGCCAGCAGCCCCCCACCTGGAGCGGGAGCGAAACAAGAGACCCAGTACTTC.

This chain joins TRBV5-5 and TRBJ1-5; the D is unclear. Trimming left V 2 bases short and J 6 bases short, with 15 bases between. Germline V gene sequence: CDR1 SGHKS, CDR2 YYEKEE (reference sequence). The CDR3 runs 15 residues. CDR3 region: CASSFGPNGGQPQHF. CDR3 DNA: TGTGCCAGCAGCTTCGGACCAAACGGAGGTCAGCCCCAGCATTTT.

The sample holds a few counts of this clone. This chain joins TRBV19 and TRBJ1-5, with a weak D call TRBD1 (5 bases). There are 12 residues in the CDR3. Between the trimmed V and J ends, which lost 3 bases and 7 bases, there was a span of 7 bases. Germline CDR1 and CDR2: LNHDA and SQIVND (reference sequence). The CDR3 spells CASSIPGQPQHF. As DNA, the CDR3 is TGTGCCAGTAGTATCCCAGGGCAGCCCCAGCATTTT.

CDR3 region: CASTRQGSSYEQYF. The CDR3 DNA follows: TGTGCCAGCACCAGACAGGGGAGCTCCTACGAGCAGTACTTC. V is TRBV11-1 and J is TRBJ2-7; 8 nucleotides align to TRBD1. Germline loops: CDR1 SGHAT, CDR2 FQDESV (reference sequence). The CDR3 runs 14 residues. The V segment lost 7 bases and the J segment 0 bases; nucleotides outside the gene matches: 5.

The chain carries TRBV20-1 and TRBJ1-2, with D unresolved. With 6 bases removed from V and 6 bases from J, the gap between germline ends came to 5 bases. This CDR3 spans 9 amino acids. Germline V gives CDR1 DFQATT, CDR2 SNEGSKA (reference sequence). The CDR3 DNA sequence: TGCAGTGCCCCAGATGGCTACACCTTC. It yields the protein CSAPDGYTF.

V gene TRBV7-9 combines with J gene TRBJ1-5, with 10 bases aligning to TRBD1. There are 18 residues in the CDR3. The trim removed 5 bases at V and 7 bases at J, leaving 17 bases unmatched. The germline CDR1 and CDR2 sequences are SEHNR and FQNEAQ (reference sequence). CDR3 coding DNA: TGTGCCAGCAGCCCGGAGGGACAGGGGTGGGGGGCACCACAGCCCCAGCATTTT. Its protein is CASSPEGQGWGAPQPQHF.

The V gene is TRBV5-6, the J gene TRBJ2-5; the D gene is possibly TRBD1 (5 bases). The DNA end is more similar to TRBJ2-7, so the J call may be wrong. CDR3 length equals 13 residues. CDR1 and CDR2 (germline): SGHDT, YYEEEE. For the CDR3, the DNA is TGTGCCAGCAGCTTGGGACAGATCTACGAGCAGTACTTC. Its translation: CASSLGQIYEQYF.

V is TRBV4-1 and J is TRBJ2-7; D remains unclear. CDR1 and CDR2 (germline): MGHRA, YSYEKL. V was cut by 0 bases and J by 4 bases, with 7 bases left in between. This CDR3 has 13 residues. DNA of the CDR3: TGCGCCAGCAGCCAAGATCTAGTATACGAGCAGTACTTC. This encodes CASSQDLVYEQYF.

This clone was detected only a few times. The rearrangement joins TRBV7-9 to TRBJ1-1; D is ambiguous. V shed 2 bases and J shed 7 bases, with 8 bases lying between them. The CDR3 is 12 residues long. From germline, CDR1 is SEHNR and CDR2 FQNEAQ (reference sequence). In nucleotides, the CDR3 is TGTGCCAGCAGCTTAATCCAAATTGAAGCTTTCTTT. Its translation is CASSLIQIEAFF.

This clone was counted once. The rearrangement uses TRBV5-4 and TRBJ2-3, with 8 bases fitting TRBD2. CDR1 is SGHNT, CDR2 YYREEE, per germline (reference sequence). The J segment lost 0 bases and the V segment lost 4 bases, leaving 7 bases of the junction unmatched. CDR3 size: 16 residues. The CDR3 region is CASSVFSGASTDTQYF. CDR3 in DNA: TGTGCCAGCAGCGTATTTAGCGGGGCGAGCACAGATACGCAGTATTTT.

The rearrangement joins TRBV7-9 to TRBJ1-4; D is uncertain. Germline V gene sequence: CDR1 SEHNR, CDR2 FQNEAQ (reference sequence). This CDR3 region has 12 residues. Trimming pared 3 bases from V and 4 bases from J, leaving 3 bases between. The CDR3 nucleotides read TGTGCCAGCAGCTTTTATAATGAAAAACTGTTTTTT. Residues: CASSFYNEKLFF.

The chain combines TRBV28 with TRBJ1-2, with D tentatively TRBD1 (6 bases). V lost 3 bases, J lost 8 bases, and 16 bases lay in between. CDR1 MDHEN and CDR2 SYDVKM come from the germline V gene. The CDR3 covers 14 residues. The CDR3 sequence: CASSLIGQLGGYTF. CDR3 DNA sequence: TGTGCCAGCAGTTTGATCGGACAGCTGGGAGGCTACACCTTC.

This rearrangement joins TRBV4-1 to TRBJ2-3, with 8 bases fitting TRBD2. The germline V gene encodes CDR1 MGHRA and CDR2 YSYEKL. Losses at the gene ends were 3 bases for V and 6 bases for J; bases not matched to a gene: 14. This CDR3 region has 17 residues. The CDR3 sequence: CASSQAGRERWGDTQYF. CDR3 in DNA: TGCGCCAGCAGCCAGGCCGGGAGGGAGAGATGGGGGGATACGCAGTATTTT.

This clone showed up just a few times. The rearrangement uses TRBV28 and TRBJ2-3, with a tentative D call TRBD1 (7 bases). The CDR3 is made up of 15 amino acids. CDR1 is MDHEN and CDR2 is SYDVKM in the germline V gene. Trimming shortened V by 11 bases and J by 1 base, and 19 bases separated the two germline ends. The CDR3 bases are TGTGCCGGGACAAAGGGGGCTAGCGGCACAGATACGCAGTATTTT. Amino acid sequence: CAGTKGASGTDTQYF.